Listed below are T cell receptor beta chains from one sample, sequenced in a study of T cell responses to AZD1222 COVID-19 vaccine. Produced via immunoSEQ multiplex PCR; TCRdb's table is partial and in-frame only. Of some 180,000 clones listed, 88% are singletons. The source material was peripheral blood, sampled on day 0 of AZD1222 vaccination. Receptors were obtained from an adult in good health. CDR3s leave out the opening cysteine and the closing phenylalanine or tryptophan.

TRBV4-3 | ASSQDSRRSLRSPLH
TRBV5-5 | ASAREGAYNEQF
TRBV27 | ASSSQGDLSSYNSPLH
TRBV7-9 | ASSLAQAANYGYT
TRBV19 | ASSIVGGAGKNIQY
TRBV19 | ASSISPGTGDQPQH
TRBV4-3 | ASSQDGGAGNTIY
TRBV3-1/TRBV3-2 | ASSQAGVGYGYT
TRBV6-2/TRBV6-3 | ASSYSGSGYQPQH
TRBV4-1 | ASSQASGNYGYT
TRBV7-9 | ASSLLAQRSYNEQF
TRBV5-1 | ASSLRIGSKSDEQY
TRBV3-1/TRBV3-2 | ASSRTTGGPYTGELF
TRBV19 | ASSTPPTAANTGELF
TRBV2 | ASSTVGSNQPQH
TRBV13 | ASSLGQTAYNSPLH
TRBV5-1 | ASRPIPTSDRTDTQY
TRBV11-2 | ASSLDRAQRGTQY
TRBV6-5 | ASSYGGQGPNSPLH
TRBV6-5 | ASSQDRGSGNTIY
TRBV28 | ASSLVRAAYNEQF
TRBV5-4 | ASSLGASGGRFNEQF
TRBV15 | ATSRDLWDRGTEAF
TRBV6-5 | AVRERGYNEQF
TRBV9 | ASSVVYTSGVRNTGELF
TRBV12-3/TRBV12-4 | ASRTGGTIY
TRBV25-1 | ASSDSGHLYETQY
TRBV5-5 | ASNKGSTFSGANVLT
TRBV9 | ASSTGLASTDTQY
TRBV27 | ASKFRVTTNEKLF
TRBV11-2 | ASSLALVDETQY
TRBV5-8 | ASSLAGGANTGELF
TRBV27 | ASRLVGAGNTGELF
TRBV7-3 | ASSSTRGAKAF
TRBV28 | ASSLGQGYWYGYT
TRBV28 | ASRTQGEGYT
TRBV4-1 | ASSQDATGGLQY
TRBV2 | ASSEGTDYGYT
TRBV5-4 | ASSFYSAGRDTQY
TRBV9 | ASSVGDTNQPQH
TRBV10-3 | AISESGTGVEYGYT
TRBV6-5 | ASRLTGNQPQH
TRBV9 | ASSADGTIGNTIY
TRBV3-1/TRBV3-2 | ASSQTHRGLSPQH
TRBV27 | ASSPYDGDQPQH
TRBV27 | ASSLSGGPLH
TRBV6-2/TRBV6-3 | ASSYGLTEYSNQPQH
TRBV2 | ASSKRGYTDTQY
TRBV21-1 | ASIPLGDGTDTQY
TRBV9 | ASSVVGGSTYNEQF